The rows below give T cell receptor beta chains drawn from one sample of a study of shared clonotypes between healthy human individuals. The protocol was immunoSEQ multiplex PCR, while the TCRdb copy is restricted to in-frame clones and leaves out a portion. The sample comprises approximately 710,000 clones, less than 95% of which are singletons, and 34% rests with the top ten. Sequenced: memory CD8+ T cells from PBMCs. Receptors originate from a man aged 18 to 29 in good health. Some clones in this sample may be carry-over from other donors' samples. CDR3s include the opening cysteine and the closing phenylalanine or tryptophan. Fields, in order: J gene, V gene, D gene, clone size, CDR3 DNA, CDR3 protein. A D gene is named only where the DNA matches it firmly. Clone sizes are given selectively: once, few, many, or a class where the clone is expanded.

TRBJ1-2,TRBV6-1,NA,NA,TGTGCCAGCAGTGGAGGACCTCTTAGCTATGGCTACACCTTC,CASSGGPLSYGYTF
TRBJ2-5,TRBV9,NA,NA,TGTGCCAGCAGCGTAGCTACAGGGCCGGGGGAGACCCAGTACTTC,CASSVATGPGETQYF
TRBJ2-2,TRBV6-5,NA,NA,TGTGCCAGCAGTTACGTTTCCGGGGCGGCCGGGGAGCTGTTTTTT,CASSYVSGAAGELFF
TRBJ2-7,TRBV7-2,TRBD1,NA,TGTGCCAGCAGCCTGGGACAGGGGGCATACGAGCAGTACTTC,CASSLGQGAYEQYF
TRBJ2-1,TRBV18,TRBD2,once,TGTGCCAGCTCACAAACGAGACTAGCGGGAGTTGAGCAGTTCTTC,CASSQTRLAGVEQFF
TRBJ1-5,TRBV6-1,NA,NA,TGTGCCAGCAGTGCACAGGGATGGCGCAATCAGCCCCAGCATTTT,CASSAQGWRNQPQHF
TRBJ1-5,TRBV28,NA,NA,TGTGCCAGCAGTTTAGAGGGGCAGCCCCAGCATTTT,CASSLEGQPQHF
TRBJ2-2,TRBV27,NA,NA,TGTGCCAGCAGTTTCTTGAACACCGGGGAGCTGTTTTTT,CASSFLNTGELFF
TRBJ2-7,TRBV9,NA,NA,TGTGCCAGCAGCGTAGACCCCCGGCACGAGCAGTACTTC,CASSVDPRHEQYF
TRBJ1-2,TRBV9,NA,few,TGTGCCAGCAGCGCAGGGGCCGTATATGGCTACACCTTC,CASSAGAVYGYTF
TRBJ2-7,TRBV13,TRBD2,NA,TGTGCCAGCAGTCGCGGACTAGCGGGAGAGGGCAGGTTCTACGAGCAGTACTTC,CASSRGLAGEGRFYEQYF
TRBJ2-2,TRBV13,NA,NA,TGTGCCAGCAGCTTAGGCCGGCAGGGGGGAAGAACCGGGGAGCTGTTTTTT,CASSLGRQGGRTGELFF
TRBJ1-2,TRBV7-2,TRBD1,NA,TGTGCCAGCAGCTCTCGACAGGGGCACTATGGCTACACCTTC,CASSSRQGHYGYTF
TRBJ2-1,TRBV15,NA,NA,TGTGCCACCAGCACTGGTCTAGTGGGCTACAATGAGCAGTTCTTC,CATSTGLVGYNEQFF
TRBJ2-3,TRBV27,NA,NA,TGTGCCAGCAGGGATTATACTATGACAGATACGCAGTATTTT,CASRDYTMTDTQYF
TRBJ2-1,TRBV6-4,TRBD2,NA,TGTGCCAGCAGTTTTCTGGGAGGGGCGCCTTACAATGAGCAGTTCTTC,CASSFLGGAPYNEQFF
TRBJ2-1,TRBV7-9,NA,NA,TGTGCCAGCAGCTTAGTTTTAAGGGGCGTAAATGAGCAGTTCTTC,CASSLVLRGVNEQFF
TRBJ2-1,TRBV28,TRBD2,NA,TGTGCCAGCAAACCACTCGGGACTAGCGGGGCTTACAATGAGCAGTTCTTC,CASKPLGTSGAYNEQFF
TRBJ2-1,TRBV25-1,TRBD1,NA,TGTGCCAGCAGTCCCCAGGGGGATGAGCAGTTCTTC,CASSPQGDEQFF
TRBJ2-5,TRBV6-5,NA,NA,TGTGCCAGCAGTTACTCGGTGTCCTGGCAAGAGACCCAGTACTTC,CASSYSVSWQETQYF
TRBJ2-7,TRBV10-3,NA,once,TGTGCCATCAGTGAGTCGAGTCAGGCAGGCCCCTCGGCTTACGAGCAGTACTTC,CAISESSQAGPSAYEQYF
TRBJ2-7,TRBV27,TRBD2,NA,TGTGCCAGCAGTTTAGGGACTAGCGGGTCCTACGAGCAGTACTTC,CASSLGTSGSYEQYF
TRBJ1-2,TRBV6-5,TRBD1,once,TGTGCCAGCAGTTCCCAGGACAGGAACTATGGCTACACCTTC,CASSSQDRNYGYTF
TRBJ2-7,TRBV6-4,TRBD1,NA,TGTGCCACGAAGGGGGCTGAAAACTACGAGCAGTACTTC,CATKGAENYEQYF
TRBJ1-2,TRBV15,NA,NA,TGTGCCACCAGTACCGTTACGTCCTATGGCTACACCTTC,CATSTVTSYGYTF
TRBJ2-7,TRBV7-9,NA,NA,TGTGCCAGCAGCTACAGTGAATCCTACGAGCAGTACTTC,CASSYSESYEQYF
TRBJ2-2,TRBV28,NA,once,TGTGCCAGCACCCTGGGAGTAGCGCCTAACACCGGGGAGCTGTTTTTT,CASTLGVAPNTGELFF
TRBJ2-4,TRBV11-2,TRBD2,NA,TGTGCCAGCAGCTCCCGTACTAGCGGCTGGTTGCAAAACATTCAGTACTTC,CASSSRTSGWLQNIQYF
TRBJ2-1,TRBV7-6,NA,NA,TGTGCCAGCAGTGGGAGCGGCCTAAACAATGAGCAGTTCTTC,CASSGSGLNNEQFF
TRBJ2-7,TRBV28,NA,NA,TGTGCCAGCGCGTCTAGCGCTACCTACGAGCAGTACTTC,CASASSATYEQYF
TRBJ2-1,TRBV27,NA,NA,TGTGCCAGCAGTTTATGGGGGGGCAGCTCCTACAATGAGCAGTTCTTC,CASSLWGGSSYNEQFF
TRBJ2-3,TRBV6-5,NA,NA,TGTGCCAGCAGTTATGAGGGGGGTACAGATACGCAGTATTTT,CASSYEGGTDTQYF
TRBJ2-7,TRBV27,NA,NA,TGTGCCAGCAGTTCAGACGAATTTCGCTACGAGCAGTACTTC,CASSSDEFRYEQYF
TRBJ2-2,TRBV5-1,NA,NA,TGCGCCAGCAGCCCCAATGGGGGCGGCACCGGGGAGCTGTTTTTT,CASSPNGGGTGELFF
TRBJ1-5,TRBV27,NA,NA,TGTGCCAGCAGTTTTAATAGCAATCAGCCCCAGCATTTT,CASSFNSNQPQHF
TRBJ2-2,TRBV4-3,NA,NA,TGCGCCAGCAGCCAAGGACTTAACACCGGGGAGCTGTTTTTT,CASSQGLNTGELFF
TRBJ1-5,TRBV5-1,NA,NA,TGCGCCAGCAGCTTGGCCCCGAATCAGCCCCAGCATTTT,CASSLAPNQPQHF
TRBJ2-7,TRBV5-1,NA,NA,TGCGCCAGCAGCCCGGTCCCAGTCCGGGACTACGAGCAGTACTTC,CASSPVPVRDYEQYF